A selection of T cell receptor beta chains follows, all from one sample in a study of blood T cell repertoires in COVID-19. TCRdb's table, derived via immunoSEQ multiplex PCR, lists solely in-frame clones and lacks some. The data contain around 190,000 clones, approximately 81% of them singletons. Material: peripheral blood. Every receptor here comes from a woman older than 75 with acute or convalescent COVID-19. CDR3s include the opening cysteine and the closing phenylalanine or tryptophan. The D gene is left open where the match is weak. Clone size is given for some rows only: seen once, a few or many times, or a class if the clone is expanded.

clone size: -; D gene: -; V gene: TRBV5-1; J gene: TRBJ1-2; CDR3 DNA: TGCGCCAGCAGCTCAGGAAGGGGTATGAACTATGGCTACACCTTC; CDR3 protein: CASSSGRGMNYGYTF
clone size: -; D gene: -; V gene: TRBV3-1/TRBV3-2; J gene: TRBJ1-5; CDR3 DNA: TGTGCCAGCAGCCAAGCGGGGTGGCAGCTCCATCCGGATAGCAATCAGCCCCAGCATTTT; CDR3 protein: CASSQAGWQLHPDSNQPQHF
clone size: once; D gene: -; V gene: TRBV11-2; J gene: TRBJ2-7; CDR3 DNA: TGTGCCAGCAGCTTATCGGTTCTTTCCTACGAGCAGTACTTC; CDR3 protein: CASSLSVLSYEQYF
clone size: -; D gene: -; V gene: TRBV5-1; J gene: TRBJ2-2; CDR3 DNA: TGCGCCAGCAGCTTGAGAGGGCTGAACACCGGGGAGCTGTTTTTT; CDR3 protein: CASSLRGLNTGELFF
clone size: -; D gene: -; V gene: TRBV7-9; J gene: TRBJ2-3; CDR3 DNA: TGTGCCAGCAGCCTCACCCCAGGGATGGATACGCAGTATTTT; CDR3 protein: CASSLTPGMDTQYF
clone size: -; D gene: TRBD2; V gene: TRBV10-3; J gene: TRBJ2-7; CDR3 DNA: TGTGCCATCGAGCGACTAGCGGAGTCCTACGAGCAGTACTTC; CDR3 protein: CAIERLAESYEQYF
clone size: -; D gene: -; V gene: TRBV6-6; J gene: TRBJ2-3; CDR3 DNA: TGTGCCAGCAGTTACAGGCTAGCTACAGATACGCAGTATTTT; CDR3 protein: CASSYRLATDTQYF
clone size: -; D gene: TRBD1; V gene: TRBV5-1; J gene: TRBJ1-1; CDR3 DNA: TGCGCCAGCAGCTTCCAGGGGGCGATAGGAGCTTTCTTT; CDR3 protein: CASSFQGAIGAFF
clone size: -; D gene: TRBD1; V gene: TRBV19; J gene: TRBJ1-2; CDR3 DNA: TGTGCCAGTATGGGGACAGGAAGGTATGGCTACACCTTC; CDR3 protein: CASMGTGRYGYTF
clone size: -; D gene: -; V gene: TRBV25-1; J gene: TRBJ1-4; CDR3 DNA: TGTGCCAGCACTAGTCGGGAAAAACTGTTTTTT; CDR3 protein: CASTSREKLFF
clone size: -; D gene: -; V gene: TRBV6-2/TRBV6-3; J gene: TRBJ1-1; CDR3 DNA: TGTGCCAGCAACCCCCCCTGGACACCCTCGCCTGGTGAAGCTTTCTTT; CDR3 protein: CASNPPWTPSPGEAFF
clone size: -; D gene: -; V gene: TRBV19; J gene: TRBJ1-1; CDR3 DNA: TGTGCCAGTAGTACCCTCGGTATCACTGAAGCTTTCTTT; CDR3 protein: CASSTLGITEAFF
clone size: -; D gene: -; V gene: TRBV6-5; J gene: TRBJ1-2; CDR3 DNA: TGTGCCAGCAGTTTATCGCCCCACAGTTCAATCTATGGCTACACCTTC; CDR3 protein: CASSLSPHSSIYGYTF
clone size: -; D gene: TRBD2; V gene: TRBV2; J gene: TRBJ2-7; CDR3 DNA: TGTGCCAGCAGTGAAGATTTGGGGCGCGGGAGGTACGAGCAGTACTTC; CDR3 protein: CASSEDLGRGRYEQYF
clone size: -; D gene: -; V gene: TRBV7-2; J gene: TRBJ2-4; CDR3 DNA: TGTGCCAGCAGCTTAGAGTCGACAGTGGGATTACGAAACATTCAGTACTTC; CDR3 protein: CASSLESTVGLRNIQYF
clone size: once; D gene: -; V gene: TRBV18; J gene: TRBJ1-4; CDR3 DNA: TGTGCCAGCTCACCAAGGGGACAAGTTAATGAAAAACTGTTTTTT; CDR3 protein: CASSPRGQVNEKLFF
clone size: -; D gene: -; V gene: TRBV21-1; J gene: TRBJ2-2; CDR3 DNA: TGTGCCAGCAGGAAGGAGGCCGGGGAGCTGTTTTTT; CDR3 protein: CASRKEAGELFF
clone size: -; D gene: -; V gene: TRBV7-3; J gene: TRBJ1-1; CDR3 DNA: TGTGCCAGCAGCCGGAGGGACGAGACTGAAGCTTTCTTT; CDR3 protein: CASSRRDETEAFF
clone size: -; D gene: TRBD2; V gene: TRBV5-3; J gene: TRBJ2-3; CDR3 DNA: TGTGCCAGAAGCCCCGGACTAGCCACAGATACGCAGTATTTT; CDR3 protein: CARSPGLATDTQYF
clone size: -; D gene: -; V gene: TRBV5-8; J gene: TRBJ1-1; CDR3 DNA: TGTGCCAGCAGCTTGGGTATAAACACTGAAGCTTTCTTT; CDR3 protein: CASSLGINTEAFF
clone size: -; D gene: -; V gene: TRBV7-9; J gene: TRBJ1-1; CDR3 DNA: TGTGCCAGCAGCCACGGGTCCAGGGTCACTGAAGCTTTCTTT; CDR3 protein: CASSHGSRVTEAFF
clone size: -; D gene: TRBD2; V gene: TRBV18; J gene: TRBJ2-1; CDR3 DNA: TGTGCCAGCTCAGTAGCGGGAGTATGGAATGAGCAGTTCTTC; CDR3 protein: CASSVAGVWNEQFF
clone size: -; D gene: TRBD2; V gene: TRBV6-6; J gene: TRBJ2-7; CDR3 DNA: TGTGCCAGCAGTTACTCAGGTCCGGGACTAGGCTACGAGCAGTACTTC; CDR3 protein: CASSYSGPGLGYEQYF
clone size: -; D gene: -; V gene: TRBV28; J gene: TRBJ1-5; CDR3 DNA: TGTGCCAGCTGTGTCCGGTTTCAGCCCCAGCATTTT; CDR3 protein: CASCVRFQPQHF
clone size: -; D gene: TRBD1; V gene: TRBV7-2; J gene: TRBJ1-6; CDR3 DNA: TGTGCCAGCCAAACGCGAAGGACAGGGGAGGGTTCACCCCTCCACTTT; CDR3 protein: CASQTRRTGEGSPLHF
clone size: -; D gene: TRBD1; V gene: TRBV7-2; J gene: TRBJ1-2; CDR3 DNA: TGTGCCAGCAGCTTAAGTGCCGGGACAGGGGGCTACTATGGCTACACCTTC; CDR3 protein: CASSLSAGTGGYYGYTF
clone size: -; D gene: -; V gene: TRBV7-2; J gene: TRBJ2-7; CDR3 DNA: TGTGCCAGCAGCCGTGGGGGGACGCAAACTTACGAGCAGTACTTC; CDR3 protein: CASSRGGTQTYEQYF
clone size: once; D gene: -; V gene: TRBV7-2; J gene: TRBJ1-1; CDR3 DNA: TGTGCCAGCAGCCGGCCTAAGGGGGGGCAGCTTAGGGGAAGCGCTGAAGCTTTCTTT; CDR3 protein: CASSRPKGGQLRGSAEAFF
clone size: few; D gene: TRBD2; V gene: TRBV2; J gene: TRBJ2-7; CDR3 DNA: TGTGCCAGCAGTGAACAGGGACTAATGTACGAGCAGTACTTC; CDR3 protein: CASSEQGLMYEQYF
clone size: -; D gene: -; V gene: TRBV10-3; J gene: TRBJ1-5; CDR3 DNA: TGTGCCATCAGTGCCCAGGGAGGATATAGCAATCAGCCCCAGCATTTT; CDR3 protein: CAISAQGGYSNQPQHF
clone size: -; D gene: -; V gene: TRBV5-4; J gene: TRBJ2-6; CDR3 DNA: TGTGCCAGCAGCTCGTCCTCTGGGGCCAACGTCCTGACTTTC; CDR3 protein: CASSSSSGANVLTF
clone size: -; D gene: -; V gene: TRBV21-1; J gene: TRBJ1-6; CDR3 DNA: TGTGCCAGCAGTGGATTGGACAGGGGTTCACCCCTCCACTTT; CDR3 protein: CASSGLDRGSPLHF
clone size: -; D gene: -; V gene: TRBV5-1; J gene: TRBJ1-2; CDR3 DNA: TGCGCCAGCAGCTTGGCCGCGGCAGGGGTAAACCGATGGAACTATGGCTACACCTTC; CDR3 protein: CASSLAAAGVNRWNYGYTF
clone size: -; D gene: TRBD1; V gene: TRBV6-5; J gene: TRBJ1-2; CDR3 DNA: TGTGCCAGCAGACTTCCCGGGACAGGGAATGGCTACACCTTC; CDR3 protein: CASRLPGTGNGYTF
clone size: -; D gene: -; V gene: TRBV5-5; J gene: TRBJ2-5; CDR3 DNA: TGTGCCAGCACAACCGCGGGGTCCCAAGAGACCCAGTACTTC; CDR3 protein: CASTTAGSQETQYF
clone size: -; D gene: TRBD1; V gene: TRBV2; J gene: TRBJ1-5; CDR3 DNA: TGTGCCAGCACCCGGACAGGGGCAGGTCAGCCCCAGCATTTT; CDR3 protein: CASTRTGAGQPQHF
clone size: -; D gene: TRBD1; V gene: TRBV5-1; J gene: TRBJ1-2; CDR3 DNA: TGCGCCAGCAGCTCAACGGGGGACAGGGGATTAGGCTACACCTTC; CDR3 protein: CASSSTGDRGLGYTF
clone size: -; D gene: -; V gene: TRBV7-2; J gene: TRBJ1-5; CDR3 DNA: TGTGCCAGCAGCTTAGCGGCAGGGAATCAGCCCCAGCATTTT; CDR3 protein: CASSLAAGNQPQHF
clone size: -; D gene: -; V gene: TRBV18; J gene: TRBJ2-2; CDR3 DNA: TGTGCCAGCTCAACCCGACAGCCGAACACCGGGGAGCTGTTTTTT; CDR3 protein: CASSTRQPNTGELFF
clone size: -; D gene: -; V gene: TRBV30; J gene: TRBJ1-1; CDR3 DNA: TGTGCCTGGAGGGTGGGGTCCTGGGGGGCTGAAGCTTTCTTT; CDR3 protein: CAWRVGSWGAEAFF
clone size: -; D gene: -; V gene: TRBV2; J gene: TRBJ1-1; CDR3 DNA: TGTGCCAGCGGGAGGTTTACGAAGAACACTGAAGCTTTCTTT; CDR3 protein: CASGRFTKNTEAFF
clone size: -; D gene: -; V gene: TRBV2; J gene: TRBJ2-7; CDR3 DNA: TGTGCCAGCAGTGAAGGAGCGTACGAGCAGTACTTC; CDR3 protein: CASSEGAYEQYF
clone size: -; D gene: -; V gene: TRBV2; J gene: TRBJ2-1; CDR3 DNA: TGTGCCAGCAGTGGTAGCCGTAGCTCCTACAATGAGCAGTTCTTC; CDR3 protein: CASSGSRSSYNEQFF
clone size: once; D gene: -; V gene: TRBV5-1; J gene: TRBJ2-3; CDR3 DNA: TGCGCCAGCAGCTCTGGGACGGAGGGGGATACGCAGTATTTT; CDR3 protein: CASSSGTEGDTQYF
clone size: -; D gene: -; V gene: TRBV10-3; J gene: TRBJ2-5; CDR3 DNA: TGTGCCATCAGTGAGCTGGCCCAACAAGAGACCCAGTACTTC; CDR3 protein: CAISELAQQETQYF